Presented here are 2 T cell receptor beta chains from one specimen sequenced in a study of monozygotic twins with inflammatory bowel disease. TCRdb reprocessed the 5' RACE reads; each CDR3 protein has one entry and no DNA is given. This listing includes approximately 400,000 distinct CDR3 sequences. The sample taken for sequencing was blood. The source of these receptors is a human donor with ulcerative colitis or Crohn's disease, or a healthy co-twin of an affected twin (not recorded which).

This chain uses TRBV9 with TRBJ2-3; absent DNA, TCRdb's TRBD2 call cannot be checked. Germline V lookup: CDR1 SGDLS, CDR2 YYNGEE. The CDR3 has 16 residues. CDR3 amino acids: CASSARTSGSLDTQYF. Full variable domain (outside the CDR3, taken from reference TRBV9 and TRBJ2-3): DSGVTQTPKHLITATGQRVTLRCSPRSGDLSVYWYQQSLDQGLQFLIQYYNGEERAKGNILERFSAQQFPDLHSELNLSSLELGDSALYFCASSARTSGSLDTQYFGPGTRLTVL.

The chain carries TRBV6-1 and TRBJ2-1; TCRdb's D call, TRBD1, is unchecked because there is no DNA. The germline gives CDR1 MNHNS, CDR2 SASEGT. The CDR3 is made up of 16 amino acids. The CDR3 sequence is CASMWGGTSGENEQFF.